One and the same sample provided the 18 T cell receptor beta chains below, sequenced in a study of T cells in Graves' hyperthyroidism and ophthalmopathy. RNA transcripts served as the template for amplifying TCR beta CDR3 regions. The HTBI set primed first-round TCR CDR3 RT-PCR. TCRdb ran MiXCR on the multiplex PCR reads and lists one entry per CDR3 protein. The sample holds about 570,000 distinct CDR3 sequences; 35% to 55% are singletons and the top ten take under 20%. Material for sequencing was peripheral blood or thyroid tissue (not recorded which). The source is an adult woman with Graves' disease, either hyperthyroidism or ophthalmopathy (not recorded which).

The gene calls are TRBV11-3 and TRBJ2-5; weak D call: TRBD1 (5 bases). Trimming left V 4 bases short and J 5 bases short, with 11 bases between. CDR1 is SGHNT and CDR2 is YENEEA in the germline V gene. The CDR3 spans 13 residues. The DNA of the CDR3 is TGTGCCAGCAGCTCCCAGGGCATGGAGACCCAGTACTTC. Translating it yields CASSSQGMETQYF.

This clonotype has more than one count but fewer than ten. This chain links TRBV14 with TRBJ1-2; the D gene is possibly TRBD1 (6 bases). Trimming shortened V by 2 bases and J by 3 bases, and 7 bases separated the two germline ends. The CDR3 loop spans 13 amino acids. Germline-derived CDR1 and CDR2 are SGHDN and FVKESK. The CDR3 DNA reads as TGTGCCAGCAGCCAATACAGGGACTATGGCTACACCTTC. Its protein is CASSQYRDYGYTF.

The V gene is TRBV20-1, the J gene TRBJ2-6; no clear D gene. This CDR3 has 14 amino acids. Trimming stripped 0 bases from V and 1 base from J, with 4 bases between. CDR1 and CDR2 from the germline V gene are DFQATT and SNEGSKA (reference sequence). In nucleotides, the CDR3 is TGCAGTGCTAGAGACCTTTCTGGGGCCAACGTCCTGACTTTC. It codes for CSARDLSGANVLTF.

In its sample, this clonotype was seen many times. J is TRBJ2-5 and V is TRBV4-1; D is undetermined. Per germline, CDR1 MGHRA and CDR2 YSYEKL. Trimming stripped 3 bases from V and 1 base from J, with 12 bases between. The CDR3 is 15 residues long. CDR3 sequence: CASSQGNGPQETQYF. The CDR3 nucleotides are TGCGCCAGCAGCCAGGGTAATGGACCCCAAGAGACCCAGTACTTC.

The rearrangement uses TRBV6-2 or TRBV6-3 and TRBJ1-1, with D tentatively TRBD1 (5 bases). CDR1 and CDR2 from the germline V gene are MNHEY and SVGEGT. The CDR3 extends over 17 amino acids. With 7 bases removed from V and 3 bases from J, the gap between germline ends came to 24 bases. The CDR3 bases are TGTGCCAGCACCTCGGAGGGGATCTCAGGTTTGGACACTGAAGCTTTCTTT. It encodes CASTSEGISGLDTEAFF.

This clonotype was detected ten times or more. The genes are TRBV4-1 and TRBJ2-5; D is ambiguous. Germline V gives CDR1 MGHRA, CDR2 YSYEKL. The V and J ends lost 3 bases and 5 bases respectively, with 13 bases between them. The CDR3 sequence is 14 residues long. The CDR3 nucleotides are TGCGCCAGCAGCCATGATAGTTCGGTTGAGACCCAGTACTTC. Encoded protein: CASSHDSSVETQYF.

This clonotype was detected ten times or more. The V and J genes are TRBV9 and TRBJ2-7; TRBD2 aligns across 11 bases. The CDR3 is 19 amino acids. V shed 0 bases, J shed 2 bases, and the junction held 13 bases outside the gene matches. CDR1 is SGDLS and CDR2 is YYNGEE in the germline V gene. CDR3 nucleotides: TGTGCCAGCAGCGTAGGCCACCCGACGGGACTAGCGGAACCCTACGAGCAGTACTTC. The encoded protein is CASSVGHPTGLAEPYEQYF.

This clonotype was counted many times. The chain is built from TRBV2 and TRBJ2-5; 15 positions match TRBD2. Trimming cost V 6 bases and J 4 bases; bases outside gene matches: 12. The CDR3 has 18 amino acids. CDR1 and CDR2 (germline): SNHLY, FYNNEI. The CDR3 nucleotides are TGTGCCAGCAGCTACGGACTAGCGGGAGGGGAAGGCCGAGAGACCCAGTACTTC. Protein sequence: CASSYGLAGGEGRETQYF.

This clonotype was found many times. The genes are TRBV11-2 and TRBJ2-7, with D maybe TRBD1 (5 bases). This CDR3 contains 16 residues. Trimming removed 2 bases from V and 4 bases from J, with 18 bases in between. The germline V gene has CDR1 SGHAT and CDR2 FQNNGV. CDR3 in amino acids: CASSLLVPQGGYEQYF. For the CDR3, the DNA is TGTGCCAGCAGCTTATTAGTCCCGCAGGGTGGTTACGAGCAGTACTTC.

This clonotype was recorded once. This chain connects TRBV15 to TRBJ1-1, with 8 bases identical to TRBD1. The CDR3 runs 16 residues. With V trimmed by 0 bases and J by 4 bases, 7 bases remained unmatched. CDR1 and CDR2 (germline): LNHNV, YYDKDF (reference sequence). The CDR3 region has the DNA TGTGCCACCAGCAGAGATCCCCAGGGGGCCGGCACTGAAGCTTTCTTT. This gives the protein CATSRDPQGAGTEAFF.

The sample holds many counts of this clonotype. The rearrangement links TRBV6-5 to TRBJ1-2, with a tentative D call TRBD1 (5 bases). This CDR3 has 13 residues. Trimming stripped 5 bases from V and 8 bases from J, with 15 bases between. Germline loops: CDR1 MNHEY, CDR2 SVGAGI. CDR3 residues: CASSPVGGGGYTF. CDR3 nucleotide sequence: TGTGCCAGCAGTCCAGTCGGGGGGGGAGGCTACACCTTC.

This clonotype was picked up many times. The chain is built from TRBV27 and TRBJ1-2; no clear D gene. Per germline, CDR1 MNHEY and CDR2 SMNVEV (reference sequence). The V end lost 5 bases, the J end lost 5 bases, and 15 bases lay between the germline ends. This CDR3 has 14 amino acids. The DNA of the CDR3 is TGTGCCAGCAGTCCCGAAAGAGGAGATTATGGCTACACCTTC. Protein product: CASSPERGDYGYTF.

The chain joins TRBV20-1 to TRBJ1-5, with D possibly matching TRBD1 (6 bases). Germline V CDR1 and CDR2: DFQATT, SNEGSKA (reference sequence). Trimming stripped 6 bases from V and 4 bases from J, with 10 bases between. This CDR3 spans 12 amino acids. The CDR3 spells CSAGTINQPQHF. The CDR3 nucleotides are TGCAGTGCCGGGACAATAAATCAGCCCCAGCATTTT.

This clonotype turned up a few times. V and J are TRBV7-3 and TRBJ1-2, with 7 bases matching TRBD1. V lost 5 bases to trimming and J lost 6 bases; unmatched junction nucleotides: 9. CDR3 length equals 14 residues. Germline V gene lookup returns CDR1 SGHTA and CDR2 FQGTGA. The CDR3 DNA is TGTGCCAGCAGCCGGGGGGACAGCTGGCATGGCTACACCTTC. Encoded protein: CASSRGDSWHGYTF.

There are many counts of this clonotype. The genes are TRBV7-2 and TRBJ2-2, with D possibly matching TRBD1 (7 bases). V lost 4 bases to trimming and J lost 7 bases, with 10 bases between them. CDR1 is SGHTA and CDR2 is FQGNSA in the germline V gene. The CDR3 is made up of 13 amino acids. The DNA for the CDR3 is TGTGCCAGCAGCTGGAGGGGGCTCGGGGAGCTGTTTTTT. It encodes CASSWRGLGELFF.

The chain links TRBV20-1 to TRBJ2-6; perhaps TRBD2 as D (5 bases). This CDR3 spans 15 amino acids. V dropped 1 base and J dropped 0 bases, with 7 bases sitting between them. Germline-derived CDR1 and CDR2 are DFQATT and SNEGSKA (reference sequence). The CDR3 region has the DNA TGCAGTGCTAGAGTGGGAGCCTCTGGGGCCAACGTCCTGACTTTC. It encodes CSARVGASGANVLTF.

The gene calls are TRBV29-1 and TRBJ2-7; 7 positions match TRBD1. Germline V CDR1 and CDR2: SQVTM, ANQGSEA. The CDR3 extends over 14 amino acids. V lost 6 bases, J lost 3 bases, and 11 bases stayed unmatched. Written as DNA, the CDR3 is TGCAGCGTCAGACTGACAGGGCTGTTCTACGAGCAGTACTTC. Translated: CSVRLTGLFYEQYF.

The chain recombines TRBV7-6 with TRBJ2-1; D unclear. Per germline, CDR1 SGHVS and CDR2 FNYEAQ. The CDR3 loop spans 16 amino acids. V was clipped by 2 bases and J by 0 bases, with 11 bases between them. This chain's CDR3 is CASSLRATSSYNEQFF. The CDR3, as DNA: TGTGCCAGCAGCTTAAGAGCGACCAGCTCCTACAATGAGCAGTTCTTC.